This T cell receptor beta chain was sequenced in a study of T cell changes during pregnancy in multiple sclerosis. Clones were read by immunoSEQ multiplex PCR, and TCRdb kept only the in-frame ones, dropping some. The table has 50,000 to 70,000 clones, about nine tenths seen once. With 5 bases removed from V and 2 bases from J, the gap between germline ends came to 12 bases. Germline values: CDR1 SGHTA, CDR2 FQGNSA. The CDR3 spans 14 residues. The rearrangement uses TRBV7-2 and TRBJ1-2, with D perhaps matching TRBD1 (6 bases). Source: peripheral blood, taken after pregnancy. The sequence was obtained from a female donor in good health, enrolled as a control in a pregnancy study. The CDR3 DNA sequence: TGTGCCAGCAGCCCTACGGGGGGCAACTATGGCTACACCTTC. The encoded protein is CASSPTGGNYGYTF.